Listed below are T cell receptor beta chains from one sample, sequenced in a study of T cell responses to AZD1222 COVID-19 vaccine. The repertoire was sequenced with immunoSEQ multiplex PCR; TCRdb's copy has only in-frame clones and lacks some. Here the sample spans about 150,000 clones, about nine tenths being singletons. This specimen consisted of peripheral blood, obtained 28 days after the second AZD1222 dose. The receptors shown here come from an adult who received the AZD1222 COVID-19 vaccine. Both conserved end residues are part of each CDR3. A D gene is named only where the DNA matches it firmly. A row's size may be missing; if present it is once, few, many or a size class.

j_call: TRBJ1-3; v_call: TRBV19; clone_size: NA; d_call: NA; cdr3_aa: CASRRRGSGNTIYF; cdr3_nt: TGTGCCAGTAGAAGGAGGGGCTCTGGAAACACCATATATTTT
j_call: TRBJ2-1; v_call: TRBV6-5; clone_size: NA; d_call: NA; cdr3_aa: CASSYWRADSYNEQFF; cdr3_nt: TGTGCCAGCAGTTACTGGCGGGCGGACTCCTACAATGAGCAGTTCTTC
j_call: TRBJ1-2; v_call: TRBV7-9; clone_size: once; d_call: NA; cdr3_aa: CASSRGRDYGYTF; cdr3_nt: TGTGCCAGCAGCCGTGGGAGGGACTATGGCTACACCTTC
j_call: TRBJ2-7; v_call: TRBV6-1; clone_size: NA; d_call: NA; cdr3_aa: CASSEASGWTYEQYF; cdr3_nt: TGTGCCAGCAGTGAAGCGTCGGGGTGGACCTACGAGCAGTACTTC
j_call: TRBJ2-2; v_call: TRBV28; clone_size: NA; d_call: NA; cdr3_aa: CASSPPQVMNTGELFF; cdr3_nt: TGTGCCAGCAGCCCCCCACAGGTGATGAACACCGGGGAGCTGTTTTTT
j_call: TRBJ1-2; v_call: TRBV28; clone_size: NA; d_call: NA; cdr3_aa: CASSPLAGQGYGYTF; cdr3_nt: TGTGCCAGCAGCCCCTTGGCAGGGCAGGGATATGGCTACACCTTC
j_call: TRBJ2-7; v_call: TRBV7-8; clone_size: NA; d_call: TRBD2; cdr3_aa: CASSILAGSYEQYF; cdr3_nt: TGTGCCAGCAGCATACTAGCGGGGTCCTACGAGCAGTACTTC
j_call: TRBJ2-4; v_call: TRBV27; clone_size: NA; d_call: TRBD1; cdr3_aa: CASSFGTGGKNIQYF; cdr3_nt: TGTGCCAGCAGTTTTGGGACAGGGGGGAAAAACATTCAGTACTTC
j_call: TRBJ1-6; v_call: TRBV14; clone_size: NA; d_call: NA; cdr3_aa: CASSQAGGNSPLHF; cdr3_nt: TGTGCCAGCAGCCAAGCGGGCGGGAATTCACCCCTCCACTTT
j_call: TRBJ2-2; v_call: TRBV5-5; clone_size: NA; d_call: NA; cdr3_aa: CASSLEVRPNTGELFF; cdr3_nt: TGTGCCAGCAGCCTAGAAGTCAGGCCGAACACCGGGGAGCTGTTTTTT
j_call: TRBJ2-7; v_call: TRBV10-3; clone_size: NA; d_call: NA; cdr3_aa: CAIGDTGNSYEQYF; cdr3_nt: TGTGCCATCGGGGACACAGGGAACTCCTACGAGCAGTACTTC
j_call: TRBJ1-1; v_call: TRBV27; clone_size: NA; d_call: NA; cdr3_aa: CASSSGTVNTEAFF; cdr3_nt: TGTGCCAGCAGTTCCGGGACGGTGAACACTGAAGCTTTCTTT
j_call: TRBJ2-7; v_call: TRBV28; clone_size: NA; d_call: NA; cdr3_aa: CASHEQGRFGEQYF; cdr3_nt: TGTGCCAGCCACGAACAGGGCCGATTTGGAGAGCAGTACTTC
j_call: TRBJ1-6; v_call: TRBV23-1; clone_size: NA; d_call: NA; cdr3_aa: CASSTSGPNSPLHF; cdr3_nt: TGCGCCAGCAGTACTTCAGGCCCGAATTCACCCCTCCACTTT
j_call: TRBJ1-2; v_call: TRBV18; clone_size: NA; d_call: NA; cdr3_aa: CASSPGDNNYGYTF; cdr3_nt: TGTGCCAGCTCACCTGGGGACAATAACTATGGCTACACCTTC
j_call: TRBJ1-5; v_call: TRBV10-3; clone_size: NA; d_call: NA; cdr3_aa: CAISPYSNQPQHF; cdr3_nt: TGTGCCATCAGCCCGTATAGCAATCAGCCCCAGCATTTT
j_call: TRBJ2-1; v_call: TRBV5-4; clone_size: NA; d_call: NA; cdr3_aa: CASSLVGQGRLYNEQFF; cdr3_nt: TGTGCCAGCAGTCTGGTGGGGCAGGGACGTCTTTACAATGAGCAGTTCTTC
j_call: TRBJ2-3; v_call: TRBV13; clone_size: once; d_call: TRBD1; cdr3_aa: CASSLGGQGADTQYF; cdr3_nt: TGTGCCAGCAGCTTAGGGGGACAGGGCGCAGATACGCAGTATTTT
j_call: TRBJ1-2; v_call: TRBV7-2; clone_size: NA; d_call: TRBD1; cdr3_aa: CASSPEWDRHGYTF; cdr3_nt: TGTGCCAGCAGCCCTGAATGGGACAGACATGGCTACACCTTC
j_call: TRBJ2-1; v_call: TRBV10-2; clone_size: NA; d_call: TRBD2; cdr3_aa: CASSESSGRNEQFF; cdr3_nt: TGCGCCAGCAGTGAGTCTAGCGGGAGGAATGAGCAGTTCTTC
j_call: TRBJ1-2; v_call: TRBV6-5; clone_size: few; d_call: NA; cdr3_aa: CASSYSGGGANYGYTF; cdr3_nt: TGTGCCAGCAGTTACTCGGGGGGGGGAGCTAACTATGGCTACACCTTC
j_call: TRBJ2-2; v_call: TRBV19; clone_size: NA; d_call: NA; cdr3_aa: CASRGLGVPGELFF; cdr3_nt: TGTGCCAGTAGGGGATTAGGGGTTCCCGGGGAGCTGTTTTTT
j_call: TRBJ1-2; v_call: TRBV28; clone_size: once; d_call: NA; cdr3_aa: CASSFGRRDYGYTF; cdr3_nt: TGTGCCAGCAGTTTTGGGCGTAGGGACTATGGCTACACCTTC
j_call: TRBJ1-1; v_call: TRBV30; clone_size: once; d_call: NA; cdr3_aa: CAWNTGRARTEAFF; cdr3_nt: TGTGCCTGGAATACGGGCAGGGCGAGGACTGAAGCTTTCTTT
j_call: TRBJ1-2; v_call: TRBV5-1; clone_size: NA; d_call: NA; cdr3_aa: CASSQLGGDGYTF; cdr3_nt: TGCGCCAGCAGTCAACTTGGGGGTGATGGCTACACCTTC
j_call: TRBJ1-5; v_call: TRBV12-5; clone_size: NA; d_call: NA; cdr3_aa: CASGDGGSNQPQHF; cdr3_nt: TGTGCTAGTGGAGATGGGGGTAGCAATCAGCCCCAGCATTTT
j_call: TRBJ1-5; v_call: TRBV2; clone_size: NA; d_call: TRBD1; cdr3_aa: CASRLRTGPQHF; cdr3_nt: TGTGCCAGCAGGCTTCGGACAGGGCCCCAGCATTTT
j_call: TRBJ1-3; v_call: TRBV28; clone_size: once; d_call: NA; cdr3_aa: CASSLSRNTIYF; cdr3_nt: TGTGCCAGCAGTCTATCGAGAAACACCATATATTTT
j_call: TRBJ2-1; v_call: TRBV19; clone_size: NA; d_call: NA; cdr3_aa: CASSLLGSYNEQFF; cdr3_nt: TGTGCCAGTAGCCTCCTCGGCTCCTACAATGAGCAGTTCTTC
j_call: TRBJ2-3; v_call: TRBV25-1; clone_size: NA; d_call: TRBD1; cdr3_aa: CASSATGGRDTQYF; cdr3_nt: TGTGCCAGCAGTGCGACAGGGGGCAGAGATACGCAGTATTTT
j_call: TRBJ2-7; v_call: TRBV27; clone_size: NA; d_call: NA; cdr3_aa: CASSLFGQANSYEQYF; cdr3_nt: TGTGCCAGCAGTTTATTCGGGCAGGCCAACTCCTACGAGCAGTACTTC
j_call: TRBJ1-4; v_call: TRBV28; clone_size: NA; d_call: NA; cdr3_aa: CASRPDLHEKLFF; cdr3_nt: TGTGCCAGCAGACCTGACTTGCACGAAAAACTGTTTTTT
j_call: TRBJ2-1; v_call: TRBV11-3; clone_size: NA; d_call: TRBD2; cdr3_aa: CASSLFFLAGGRAEQFF; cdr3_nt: TGTGCCAGCAGCTTATTTTTCTTAGCGGGAGGCCGCGCTGAGCAGTTCTTC
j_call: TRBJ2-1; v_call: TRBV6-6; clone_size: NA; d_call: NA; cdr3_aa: CASKTGINEQFF; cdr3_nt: TGTGCCAGCAAAACAGGAATCAATGAGCAGTTCTTC
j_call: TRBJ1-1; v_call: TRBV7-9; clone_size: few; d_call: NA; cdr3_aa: CASSLGQGRGVEAFF; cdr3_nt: TGTGCCAGCAGCTTAGGCCAGGGGCGGGGCGTTGAAGCTTTCTTT